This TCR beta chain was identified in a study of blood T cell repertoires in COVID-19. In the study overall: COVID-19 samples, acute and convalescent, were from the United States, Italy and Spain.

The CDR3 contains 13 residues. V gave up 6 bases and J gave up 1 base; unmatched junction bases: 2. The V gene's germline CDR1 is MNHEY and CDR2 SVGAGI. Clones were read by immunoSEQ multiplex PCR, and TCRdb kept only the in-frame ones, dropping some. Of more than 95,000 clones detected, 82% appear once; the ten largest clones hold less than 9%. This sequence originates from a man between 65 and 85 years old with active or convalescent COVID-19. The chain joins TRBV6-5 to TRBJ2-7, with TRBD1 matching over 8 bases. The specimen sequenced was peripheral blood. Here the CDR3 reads CASRRQGSYEQYF. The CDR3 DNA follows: TGTGCCAGCAGAAGACAGGGGTCCTACGAGCAGTACTTC.